This T cell receptor (beta chain) was sequenced during a study of T-cell memory formation after mild COVID-19. This clonotype was counted a few times. Antigen specificity is unknown. Points from the study as a whole: Pre-infection memory carried some responding clones, suggesting that cross-reactive memory joined. The CD4+ clones that contracted clustered mainly within CM and EM, and the CD8+ clones concentrated in EMRA. The second-wave clones peaking on day 37 were not confirmed as SARS-CoV-2-specific.

A single record per CDR3 protein comes from TCRdb applying MiXCR to the 5' RACE reads. The sample contains 400,000 to 450,000 distinct CDR3 sequences, under 20% of which appear only once. The CDR3 is 15 amino acids. Per germline, CDR1 SGHTA and CDR2 FQGNSA. The V gene lost 5 bases and the J gene lost 3 bases, with 13 bases spanning the gap. This sequence was found in a man younger than 30 who had mild COVID-19 (a few samples of this study predate the infection). Cell type and time point are not known. The sequenced material came from PBMCs or a T cell subset sorted from them (not recorded which). The rearrangement joins TRBV7-2 to TRBJ2-2; D is possibly TRBD2 (5 bases). CDR3 sequence: CASSRLRAHTGELFF. In nucleotides, the CDR3 is TGTGCCAGCAGCCGCCTGCGGGCGCACACCGGGGAGCTGTTTTTT.